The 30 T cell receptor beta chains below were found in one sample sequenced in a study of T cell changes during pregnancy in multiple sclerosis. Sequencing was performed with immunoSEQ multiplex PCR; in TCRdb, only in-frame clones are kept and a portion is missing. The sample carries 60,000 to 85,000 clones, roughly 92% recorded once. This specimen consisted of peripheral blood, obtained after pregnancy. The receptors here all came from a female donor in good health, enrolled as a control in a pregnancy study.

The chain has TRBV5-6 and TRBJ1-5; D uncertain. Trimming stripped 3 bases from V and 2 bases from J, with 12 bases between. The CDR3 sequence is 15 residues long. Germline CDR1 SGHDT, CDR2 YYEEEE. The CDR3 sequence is CASSSGQTGNQPQHF. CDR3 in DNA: TGTGCCAGCAGCTCGGGTCAGACCGGCAATCAGCCCCAGCATTTT.

The CDR3 is CASSLQGFLNEQFF. The CDR3 DNA reads TGTGCCAGCAGTTTACAGGGGTTTCTCAATGAGCAGTTCTTC. This chain joins TRBV27 and TRBJ2-1; D is perhaps TRBD1 (6 bases). The germline gives CDR1 MNHEY, CDR2 SMNVEV (reference sequence). Trimming pared 2 bases from V and 6 bases from J, leaving 11 bases between. This CDR3 is 14 amino acids long.

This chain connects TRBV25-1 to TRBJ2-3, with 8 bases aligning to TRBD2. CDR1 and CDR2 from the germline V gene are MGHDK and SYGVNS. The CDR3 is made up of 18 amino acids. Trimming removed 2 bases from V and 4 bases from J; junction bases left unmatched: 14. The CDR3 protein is CASSEDTRRTSLADTQYF. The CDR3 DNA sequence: TGTGCCAGCAGTGAAGATACGAGGAGGACTAGCTTGGCAGATACGCAGTATTTT.

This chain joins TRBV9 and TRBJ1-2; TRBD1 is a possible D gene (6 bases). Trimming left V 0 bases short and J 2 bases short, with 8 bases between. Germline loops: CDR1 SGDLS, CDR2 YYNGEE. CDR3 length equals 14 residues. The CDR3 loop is CASSVAQGNYGYTF. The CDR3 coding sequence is TGTGCCAGCAGCGTAGCTCAGGGGAACTATGGCTACACCTTC.

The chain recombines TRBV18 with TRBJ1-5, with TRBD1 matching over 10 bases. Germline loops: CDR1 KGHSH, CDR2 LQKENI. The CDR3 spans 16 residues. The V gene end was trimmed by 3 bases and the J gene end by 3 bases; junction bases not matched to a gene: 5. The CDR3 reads CASSPGQGSANQPQHF. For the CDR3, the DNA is TGTGCCAGCTCACCGGGACAGGGGAGTGCCAATCAGCCCCAGCATTTT.

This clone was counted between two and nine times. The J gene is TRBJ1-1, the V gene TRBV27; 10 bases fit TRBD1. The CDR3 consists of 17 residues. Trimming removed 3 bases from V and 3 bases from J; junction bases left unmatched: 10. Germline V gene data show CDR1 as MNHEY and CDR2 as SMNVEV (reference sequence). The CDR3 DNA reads TGTGCCAGCAGTTTCCTGGGACAGGGGAATGAGGACACTGAAGCTTTCTTT. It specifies CASSFLGQGNEDTEAFF.

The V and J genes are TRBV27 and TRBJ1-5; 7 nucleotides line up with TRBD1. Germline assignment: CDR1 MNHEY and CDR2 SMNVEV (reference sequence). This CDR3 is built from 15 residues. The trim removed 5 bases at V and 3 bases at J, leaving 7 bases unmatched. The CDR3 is CASSRLGQDNQPQHF. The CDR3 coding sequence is TGTGCCAGCAGTCGTCTCGGACAGGACAATCAGCCCCAGCATTTT.

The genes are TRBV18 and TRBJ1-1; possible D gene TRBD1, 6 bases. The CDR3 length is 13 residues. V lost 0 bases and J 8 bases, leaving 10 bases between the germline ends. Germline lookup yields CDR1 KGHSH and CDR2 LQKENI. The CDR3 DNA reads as TGTGCCAGCTCACCACCAATGACAGGCGAAGCTTTCTTT. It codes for CASSPPMTGEAFF.

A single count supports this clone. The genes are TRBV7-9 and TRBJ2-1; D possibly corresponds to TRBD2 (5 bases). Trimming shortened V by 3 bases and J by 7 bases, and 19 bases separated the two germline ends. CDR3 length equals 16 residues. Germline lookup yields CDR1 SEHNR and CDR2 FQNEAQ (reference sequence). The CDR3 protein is CASSFLSGLTVNEQFF. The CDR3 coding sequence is TGTGCCAGCAGCTTTTTATCGGGGTTGACCGTTAATGAGCAGTTCTTC. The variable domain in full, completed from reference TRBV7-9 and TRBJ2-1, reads DTGVSQNPRHKITKRGQNVTFRCDPISEHNRLYWYRQTLGQGPEFLTYFQNEAQLEKSRLLSDRFSAERPKGSFSTLEIQRTEQGDSAMYLCASSFLSGLTVNEQFFGPGTRLTVL.

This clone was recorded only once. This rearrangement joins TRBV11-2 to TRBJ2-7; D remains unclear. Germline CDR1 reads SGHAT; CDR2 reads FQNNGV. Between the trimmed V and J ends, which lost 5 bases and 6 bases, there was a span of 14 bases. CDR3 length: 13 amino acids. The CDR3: CASSQRGYLEQYF. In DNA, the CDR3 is TGTGCCAGCAGCCAGCGCGGCTATCTCGAGCAGTACTTC.

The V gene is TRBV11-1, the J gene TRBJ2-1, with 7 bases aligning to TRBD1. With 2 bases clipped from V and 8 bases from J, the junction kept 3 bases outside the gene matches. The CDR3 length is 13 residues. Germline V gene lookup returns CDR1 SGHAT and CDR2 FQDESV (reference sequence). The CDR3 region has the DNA TGTGCCAGCAGCTTAACAGGGGTCCATGAGCAGTTCTTC. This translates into CASSLTGVHEQFF.

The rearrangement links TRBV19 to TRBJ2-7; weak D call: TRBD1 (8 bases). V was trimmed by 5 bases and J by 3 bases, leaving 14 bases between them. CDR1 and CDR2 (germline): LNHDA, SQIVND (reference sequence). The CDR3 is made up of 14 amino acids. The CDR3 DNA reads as TGTGCCAGTAGTTGGACAGGGAGGGACTACGAGCAGTACTTC. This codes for CASSWTGRDYEQYF.

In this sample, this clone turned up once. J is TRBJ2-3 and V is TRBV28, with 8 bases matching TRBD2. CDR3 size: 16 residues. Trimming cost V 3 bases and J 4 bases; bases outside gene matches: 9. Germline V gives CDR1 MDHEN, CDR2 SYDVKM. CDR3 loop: CASSLAGTRDADTQYF. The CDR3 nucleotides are TGTGCCAGCAGTTTGGCCGGGACTAGGGACGCAGATACGCAGTATTTT. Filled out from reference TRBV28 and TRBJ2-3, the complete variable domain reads DVKVTQSSRYLVKRTGEKVFLECVQDMDHENMFWYRQDPGLGLRLIYFSYDVKMKEKGDIPEGYSVSREKKERFSLILESASTNQTSMYLCASSLAGTRDADTQYFGPGTRLTVL.

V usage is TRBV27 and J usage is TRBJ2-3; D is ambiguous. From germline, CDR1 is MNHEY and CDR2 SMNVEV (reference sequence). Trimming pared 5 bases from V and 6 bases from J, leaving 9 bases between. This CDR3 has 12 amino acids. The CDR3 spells CASSPRGDTQYF. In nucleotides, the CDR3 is TGTGCCAGCAGTCCCCGTGGCGATACGCAGTATTTT.

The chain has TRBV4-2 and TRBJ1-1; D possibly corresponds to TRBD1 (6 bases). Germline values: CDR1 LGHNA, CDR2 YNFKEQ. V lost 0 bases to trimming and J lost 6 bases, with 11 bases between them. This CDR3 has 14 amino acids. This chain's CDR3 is CASSQDLQGAEAFF. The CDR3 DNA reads TGTGCCAGCAGCCAAGATTTACAGGGAGCTGAAGCTTTCTTT.

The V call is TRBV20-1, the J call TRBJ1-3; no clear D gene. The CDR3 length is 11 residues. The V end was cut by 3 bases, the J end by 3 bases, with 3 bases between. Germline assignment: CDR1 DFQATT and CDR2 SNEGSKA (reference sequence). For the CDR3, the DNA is TGCAGTGCTAGTCTTGGAAACACCATATATTTT. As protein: CSASLGNTIYF.

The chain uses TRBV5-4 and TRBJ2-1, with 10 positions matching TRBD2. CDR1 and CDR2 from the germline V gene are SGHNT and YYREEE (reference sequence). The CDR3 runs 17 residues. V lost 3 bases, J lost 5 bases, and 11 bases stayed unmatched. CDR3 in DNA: TGTGCCAGCAGCTCCCCCCAAGCGGGAGGGATTCACAATGAGCAGTTCTTC. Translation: CASSSPQAGGIHNEQFF.

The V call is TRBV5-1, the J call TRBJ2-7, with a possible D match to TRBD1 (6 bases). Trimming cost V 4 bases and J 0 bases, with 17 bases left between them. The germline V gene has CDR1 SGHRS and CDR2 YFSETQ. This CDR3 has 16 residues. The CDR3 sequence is CASSPHGQLSSYEQYF. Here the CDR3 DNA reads TGCGCCAGCAGCCCCCACGGACAGCTGAGCTCCTACGAGCAGTACTTC. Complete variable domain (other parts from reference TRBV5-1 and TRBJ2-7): KAGVTQTPRYLIKTRGQQVTLSCSPISGHRSVSWYQQTPGQGLQFLFEYFSETQRNKGNFPGRFSGRQFSNSRSEMNVSTLELGDSALYLCASSPHGQLSSYEQYFGPGTRLTVT.

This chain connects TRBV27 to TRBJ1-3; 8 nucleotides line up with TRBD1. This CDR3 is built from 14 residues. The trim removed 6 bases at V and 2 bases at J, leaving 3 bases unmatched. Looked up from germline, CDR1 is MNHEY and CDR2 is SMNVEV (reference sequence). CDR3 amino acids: CASRDRVAGNTIYF. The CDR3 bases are TGTGCCAGCAGGGACAGGGTGGCTGGAAACACCATATATTTT.

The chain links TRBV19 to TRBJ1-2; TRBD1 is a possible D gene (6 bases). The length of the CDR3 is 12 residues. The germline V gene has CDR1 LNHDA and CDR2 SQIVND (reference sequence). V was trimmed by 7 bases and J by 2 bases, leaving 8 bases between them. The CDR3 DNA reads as TGTGCCAGTACACAGGGAAACTATGGCTACACCTTC. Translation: CASTQGNYGYTF.

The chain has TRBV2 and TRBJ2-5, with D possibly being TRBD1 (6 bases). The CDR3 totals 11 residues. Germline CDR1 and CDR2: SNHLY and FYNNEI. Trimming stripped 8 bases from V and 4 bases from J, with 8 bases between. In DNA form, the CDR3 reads TGTGCCAGCGGCAGGGGAGAGACCCAGTACTTC. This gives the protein CASGRGETQYF. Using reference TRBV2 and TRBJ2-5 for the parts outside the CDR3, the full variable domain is EPEVTQTPSHQVTQMGQEVILRCVPISNHLYFYWYRQILGQKVEFLVSFYNNEISEKSEIFDDQFSVERPDGSNFTLKIRSTKLEDSAMYFCASGRGETQYFGPGTRLLVL.

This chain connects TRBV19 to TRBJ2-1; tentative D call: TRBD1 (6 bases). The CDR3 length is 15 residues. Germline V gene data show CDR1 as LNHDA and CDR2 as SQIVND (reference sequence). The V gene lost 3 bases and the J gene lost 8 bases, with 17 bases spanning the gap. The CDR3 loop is CASSIGAGVGDEQFF. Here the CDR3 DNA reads TGTGCCAGTAGTATCGGGGCAGGGGTGGGCGATGAGCAGTTCTTC.

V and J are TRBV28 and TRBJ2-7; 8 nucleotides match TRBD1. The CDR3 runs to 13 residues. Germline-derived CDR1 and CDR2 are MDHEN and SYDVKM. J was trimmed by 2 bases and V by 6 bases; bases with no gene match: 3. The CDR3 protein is CASRSQGAYEQYF. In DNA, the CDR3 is TGTGCCAGCAGGTCACAGGGGGCCTACGAGCAGTACTTC.

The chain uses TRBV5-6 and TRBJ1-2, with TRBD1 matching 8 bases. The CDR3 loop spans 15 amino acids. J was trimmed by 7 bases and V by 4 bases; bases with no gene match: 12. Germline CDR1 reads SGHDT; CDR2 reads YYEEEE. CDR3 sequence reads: CASSKQDRVIGGYTF. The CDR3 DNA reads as TGTGCCAGCAGCAAACAGGACAGGGTGATAGGTGGCTACACCTTC.

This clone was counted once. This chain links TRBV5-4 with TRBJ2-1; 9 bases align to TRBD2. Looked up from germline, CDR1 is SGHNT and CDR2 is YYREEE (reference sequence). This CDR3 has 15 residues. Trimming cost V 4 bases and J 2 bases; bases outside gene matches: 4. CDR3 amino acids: CASSPLAGPYNEQFF. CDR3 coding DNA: TGTGCCAGCAGCCCGCTAGCGGGGCCCTACAATGAGCAGTTCTTC.

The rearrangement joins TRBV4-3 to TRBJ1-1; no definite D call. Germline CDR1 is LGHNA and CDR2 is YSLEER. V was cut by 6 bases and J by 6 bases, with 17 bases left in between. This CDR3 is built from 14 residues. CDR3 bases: TGCGCCAGCAGTCCCGGACGGGAGTACGCTGAAGCTTTCTTT. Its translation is CASSPGREYAEAFF.

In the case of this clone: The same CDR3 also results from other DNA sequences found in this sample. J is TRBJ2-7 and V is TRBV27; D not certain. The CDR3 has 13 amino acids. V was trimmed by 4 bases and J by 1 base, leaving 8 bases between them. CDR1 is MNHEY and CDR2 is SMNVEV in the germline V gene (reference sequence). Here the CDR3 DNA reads TGTGCCAGCAGTTCGTCAGGATCCTACGAGCAGTACTTC. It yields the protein CASSSSGSYEQYF.

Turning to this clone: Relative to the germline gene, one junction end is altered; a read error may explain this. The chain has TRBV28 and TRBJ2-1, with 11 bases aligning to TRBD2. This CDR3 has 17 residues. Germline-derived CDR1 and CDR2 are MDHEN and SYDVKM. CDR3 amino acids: CASSLFSGRGSYNEQFF. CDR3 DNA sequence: TGTGCCAGCAGTTTATTTAGCGGGAGGGGATCCTATAATGAGCAGTTCTTC.

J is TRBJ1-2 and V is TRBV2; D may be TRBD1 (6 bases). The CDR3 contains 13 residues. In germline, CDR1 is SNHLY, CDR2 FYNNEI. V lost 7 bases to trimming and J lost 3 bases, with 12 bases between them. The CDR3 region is CASTLNRDYGYTF. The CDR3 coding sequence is TGTGCCAGCACCTTAAACAGGGACTATGGCTACACCTTC.

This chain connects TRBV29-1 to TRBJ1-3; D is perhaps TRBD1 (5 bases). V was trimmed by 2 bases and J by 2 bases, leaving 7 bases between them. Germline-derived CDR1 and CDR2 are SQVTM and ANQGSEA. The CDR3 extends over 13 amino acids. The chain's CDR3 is CSVEQGPGNTIYF. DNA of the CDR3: TGCAGCGTTGAACAGGGTCCTGGAAACACCATATATTTT.